This TCR beta chain was captured by sequencing in a study of cytomegalovirus exposure and HLA in healthy donors. 13 Jbeta primers and 60 Vbeta primers were used for the PCR. Repertoires were generated with immunoSEQ multiplex PCR, while TCRdb's copy carries only in-frame clones and drops some. Of about 140,000 clones listed, about three quarters were seen once; the top ten hold about 1.2%. This CDR3 has 12 amino acids. V trimming: 7 bases; J trimming: 5 bases; junction bases outside the gene matches: 3. Germline assignment: CDR1 MNHEY and CDR2 SVGAGI. This chain joins TRBV6-5 and TRBJ1-2; 8 bases align to TRBD1. Sample: PBMCs. The TCR originated in a woman in her forties in good health and CMV-seronegative. This CDR3 reads CASKTGVYGYTF. The CDR3 DNA sequence: TGTGCCAGCAAGACAGGGGTATATGGCTACACCTTC.